These T cell receptor beta chains were read from a single sample in a study of blood T cell repertoires in COVID-19. Profiling relied on immunoSEQ multiplex PCR, and the TCRdb table lists in-frame clones only, not all of them. In the table there are 150,000 to 200,000 clones, around 85% of which are singletons. The sequenced sample was peripheral blood. All receptors derive from a woman between 70 and 85 years old with acute or convalescent COVID-19. CDR3s include the opening cysteine and the closing phenylalanine or tryptophan. A D gene is named only where the DNA matches it firmly. Clone size is given for some rows only: seen once, a few or many times, or a class if the clone is expanded.

cdr3_length | clone_size | j_call | d_call | v_call | cdr3_nt | cdr3_aa
14 | - | TRBJ2-7 | - | TRBV6-2/TRBV6-3 | TGTGCCAGCAGTTATGGACAGACGGGTTGGGAGCAGTACTTC | CASSYGQTGWEQYF
14 | - | TRBJ1-5 | TRBD1 | TRBV2 | TGTGCCAGCAGCGCCACAGGGGGCAATCAGCCCCAGCATTTT | CASSATGGNQPQHF
13 | - | TRBJ1-2 | TRBD1 | TRBV19 | TGTGCCAGTAGTAGGGGACAGGGGTATGGCTACACCTTC | CASSRGQGYGYTF
16 | - | TRBJ1-5 | TRBD1 | TRBV28 | TGTGCCAGCAGTTTACCGCCGGGACAGGGGATTCAGCCCCAGCATTTT | CASSLPPGQGIQPQHF
15 | - | TRBJ2-1 | TRBD1 | TRBV11-2 | TGTGCCAGCAGCTTAGTGGTGACAGGGGGCGAGGGGCAGTTCTTC | CASSLVVTGGEGQFF
16 | - | TRBJ2-2 | - | TRBV15 | TGTGCCACCAGCAGAGAAAACGTAGCAAACGACGGGGAGCTGTTTTTT | CATSRENVANDGELFF
16 | - | TRBJ2-2 | - | TRBV11-2 | TGTGCCAGCAGCTACGGACTACATACGAACACCGGGGAGCTGTTTTTT | CASSYGLHTNTGELFF
16 | - | TRBJ2-2 | - | TRBV3-1/TRBV3-2 | TGTGCCAGCAGCCACCGGACAGTTTCAAGTACCGGGGAGCTGTTTTTT | CASSHRTVSSTGELFF
15 | - | TRBJ2-5 | TRBD2 | TRBV24-1 | TGTGCCACCAGTCCGGGGACTAGCAACGCAGAGACCCAGTACTTC | CATSPGTSNAETQYF
14 | - | TRBJ2-3 | TRBD1 | TRBV9 | TGTGCCAGCAGCCCGACAGGGAGCACAGATACGCAGTATTTT | CASSPTGSTDTQYF
15 | - | TRBJ1-6 | - | TRBV5-6 | TGTGCCAGCAGCTTGAATGGGCAAACCAGGTCACCCCTCCACTTT | CASSLNGQTRSPLHF
14 | - | TRBJ1-3 | - | TRBV7-9 | TGTGCCAGCAGCTCACCGCTAATCCGGAACACCATATATTTT | CASSSPLIRNTIYF
15 | - | TRBJ1-5 | - | TRBV28 | TGTGCCAGCAGCCGTTCGTCAGGGTCGAATCAGCCCCAGCATTTT | CASSRSSGSNQPQHF
12 | - | TRBJ1-5 | - | TRBV2 | TGTGCCAGCAGTCGACAGGCCGAGCCCCAGCATTTT | CASSRQAEPQHF
15 | - | TRBJ1-1 | - | TRBV5-6 | TGTGCCAGCAGCCGGGACACCTCGGCGGACACTGAAGCTTTCTTT | CASSRDTSADTEAFF
15 | few | TRBJ1-2 | TRBD1 | TRBV18 | TGTGCCAGCTCACCGGGACAGGCGACTAACTATGGCTACACCTTC | CASSPGQATNYGYTF
14 | - | TRBJ2-7 | - | TRBV19 | TGTGCCAGCCATGACGGGAGAATCTCCTACGAGCAGTACTTC | CASHDGRISYEQYF
19 | - | TRBJ2-3 | TRBD2 | TRBV28 | TGTGCCAGCAGCCTAGGACGTAGCGGGAGAGGGAGGCGCACAGATACGCAGTATTTT | CASSLGRSGRGRRTDTQYF
14 | - | TRBJ2-4 | - | TRBV6-6 | TGTGCCTCCTCGCTGGGCGAAGCCAAAAACATTCAGTACTTC | CASSLGEAKNIQYF
15 | - | TRBJ1-5 | TRBD1 | TRBV27 | TGTGCCAGCGGTGAAAGGGGGCCGGGCAATCAGCCCCAGCATTTT | CASGERGPGNQPQHF
14 | - | TRBJ1-1 | - | TRBV19 | TGTGCCAGTAGTCTCCGCGGGGGCAACACTGAAGCTTTCTTT | CASSLRGGNTEAFF
13 | few | TRBJ1-1 | TRBD1 | TRBV5-8 | TGTGCCAGCAGCTTGGGCAGGGGGACTGAAGCTTTCTTT | CASSLGRGTEAFF
15 | - | TRBJ1-5 | - | TRBV5-6 | TGTGCCAGCAGCTTGTACCAGTATAGCAATCAGCCCCAGCATTTT | CASSLYQYSNQPQHF
15 | - | TRBJ2-1 | - | TRBV6-4 | TGTGCCAGCAGGAGGGAGGATAGCTCCTACAATGAGCAGTTCTTC | CASRREDSSYNEQFF
19 | - | TRBJ1-5 | TRBD1 | TRBV19 | TGTGCCAGTAGTACCGAGACAGGGCTCCGGGGCCTCCGGGATCAGCCCCAGCATTTT | CASSTETGLRGLRDQPQHF
15 | - | TRBJ2-7 | TRBD1 | TRBV5-1 | TGCGCCAGCAGTCTCGGACAGGGGGGTACCTACGAGCAGTACTTC | CASSLGQGGTYEQYF
17 | - | TRBJ2-2 | - | TRBV3-1/TRBV3-2 | TGTGCCAGCAGCCAAACACGCGGCGGGTCGAACACCGGGGAGCTGTTTTTT | CASSQTRGGSNTGELFF
16 | - | TRBJ2-3 | TRBD2 | TRBV10-1 | TGCGCCAGCAGAGAGGGGCTAGCGGGGGCCACAGATACGCAGTATTTT | CASREGLAGATDTQYF
16 | - | TRBJ2-1 | TRBD2 | TRBV18 | TGTGCCAGCTCACCAGTGGCGGGGGGGTCCTACAATGAGCAGTTCTTC | CASSPVAGGSYNEQFF
14 | few | TRBJ1-1 | TRBD1 | TRBV6-5 | TGTGCCAGCACTCCCAGGACAGGGGTTTTCTTCGCTTTCTTT | CASTPRTGVFFAFF
13 | - | TRBJ1-1 | TRBD1 | TRBV4-1 | TGCGCCAGCAGCGGACAGGGGGTAACTGAAGCTTTCTTT | CASSGQGVTEAFF
11 | few | TRBJ1-2 | TRBD1 | TRBV20-1 | TGCAGTGCTTCCTCCGGGACAGGGAATACCTTC | CSASSGTGNTF
15 | - | TRBJ2-3 | TRBD1 | TRBV27 | TGTGCCAGCAGTTCCGAGGGACAGGGGACAGATACGCAGTATTTT | CASSSEGQGTDTQYF
14 | - | TRBJ2-3 | TRBD2 | TRBV7-3 | TGTGCCAGCAGCTACAGCGGGACCCCAGATACGCAGTATTTT | CASSYSGTPDTQYF
15 | - | TRBJ2-3 | - | TRBV27 | TGTGCCAGCAGCGTTGTGTCGTCCCTGACAGATACGCAGTATTTT | CASSVVSSLTDTQYF
16 | - | TRBJ1-2 | - | TRBV7-3 | TGTGCCAGCAGCTTATCCGCAATTGGCGGTAACTATGGCTACACCTTC | CASSLSAIGGNYGYTF